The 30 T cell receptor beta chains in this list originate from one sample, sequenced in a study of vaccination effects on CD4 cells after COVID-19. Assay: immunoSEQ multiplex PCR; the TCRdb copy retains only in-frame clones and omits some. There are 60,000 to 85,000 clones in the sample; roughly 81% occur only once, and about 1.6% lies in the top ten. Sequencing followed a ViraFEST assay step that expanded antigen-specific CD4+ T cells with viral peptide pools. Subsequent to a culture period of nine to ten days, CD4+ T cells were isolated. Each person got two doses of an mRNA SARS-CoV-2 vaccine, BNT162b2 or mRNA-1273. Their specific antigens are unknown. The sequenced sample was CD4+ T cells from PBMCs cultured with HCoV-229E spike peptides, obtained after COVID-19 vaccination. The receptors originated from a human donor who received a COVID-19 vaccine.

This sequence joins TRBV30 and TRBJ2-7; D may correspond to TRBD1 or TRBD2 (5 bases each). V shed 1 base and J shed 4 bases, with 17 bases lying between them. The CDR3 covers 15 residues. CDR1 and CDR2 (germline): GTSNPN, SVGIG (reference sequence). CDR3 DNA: TGTGCCTGGAGTGACTCCGGGACGATAAAGTACGAGCAGTACGTC. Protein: CAWSDSGTIKYEQYV.

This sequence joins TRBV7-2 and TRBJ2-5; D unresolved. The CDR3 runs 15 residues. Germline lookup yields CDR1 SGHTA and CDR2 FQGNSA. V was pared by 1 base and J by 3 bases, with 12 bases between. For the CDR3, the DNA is TGTGCCAGCAGCTTAGAAGGTTTTAGGGAAGAGACCCAGTACTTC. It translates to CASSLEGFREETQYF.

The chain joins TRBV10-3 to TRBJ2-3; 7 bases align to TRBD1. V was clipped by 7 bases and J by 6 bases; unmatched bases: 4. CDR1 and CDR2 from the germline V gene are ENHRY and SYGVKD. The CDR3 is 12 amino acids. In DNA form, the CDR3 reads TGTGCCATCACAGCCAGGGGGGATACGCAGTATTTT. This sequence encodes CAITARGDTQYF.

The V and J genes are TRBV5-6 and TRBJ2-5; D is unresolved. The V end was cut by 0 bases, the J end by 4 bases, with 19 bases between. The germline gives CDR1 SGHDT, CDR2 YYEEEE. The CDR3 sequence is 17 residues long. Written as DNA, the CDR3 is TGTGCCAGCAGCTTGGTTAGGTCGGGCACACAAGGAGAGACCCAGTACTTC. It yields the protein CASSLVRSGTQGETQYF.

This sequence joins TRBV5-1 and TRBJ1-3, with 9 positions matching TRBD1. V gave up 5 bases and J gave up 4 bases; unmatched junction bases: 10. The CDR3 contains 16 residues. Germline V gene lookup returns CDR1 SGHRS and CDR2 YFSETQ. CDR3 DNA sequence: TGCGCCAGCAGACCGGGACAGGGTTTTACCGGAAACACCATATATTTT. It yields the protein CASRPGQGFTGNTIYF.

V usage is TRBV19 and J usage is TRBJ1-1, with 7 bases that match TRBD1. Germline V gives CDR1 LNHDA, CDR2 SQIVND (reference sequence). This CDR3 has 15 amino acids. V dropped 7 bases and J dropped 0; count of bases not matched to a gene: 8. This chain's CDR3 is CASNYGTAMNTEAFF. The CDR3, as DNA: TGTGCCAGTAACTACGGGACAGCGATGAACACTGAAGCTTTCTTT.

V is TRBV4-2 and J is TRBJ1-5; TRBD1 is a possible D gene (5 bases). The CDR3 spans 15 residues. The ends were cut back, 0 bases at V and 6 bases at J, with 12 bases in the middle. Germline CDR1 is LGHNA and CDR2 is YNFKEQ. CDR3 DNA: TGTGCCAGCAGCCAAGACGAACTCAGGGTTCAGCCCCAGCATTTT. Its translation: CASSQDELRVQPQHF.

In nucleotides, the CDR3 is TGTGCCAGCAGCTTAGTAGGGGGAGAGACCCAGTACTTC. It yields the protein CASSLVGGETQYF. This sequence joins TRBV13 and TRBJ2-5; D is perhaps TRBD1 (6 bases). CDR1 PRHDT and CDR2 FYEKMQ come from the germline V gene (reference sequence). V lost 1 base, J lost 4 bases, and 7 bases lay in between. There are 13 residues in the CDR3.

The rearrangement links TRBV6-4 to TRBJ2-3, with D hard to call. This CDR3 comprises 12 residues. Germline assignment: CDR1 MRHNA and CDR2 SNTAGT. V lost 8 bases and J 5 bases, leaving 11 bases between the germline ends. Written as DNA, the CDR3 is TGTGCCAGCGGGGAACCGGGAGATACGCAGTATTTT. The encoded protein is CASGEPGDTQYF.

In nucleotides, the CDR3 is TGTGCCAGTAGCCCAGGGAGATTGAGTGGGGGCCAAGAGACCCAGTACTTC. Its protein product is CASSPGRLSGGQETQYF. The rearrangement links TRBV19 to TRBJ2-5; D is tentatively TRBD1 or TRBD2 (5 bases each). Per germline, CDR1 LNHDA and CDR2 SQIVND (reference sequence). The CDR3 runs 17 residues. Trimming left V 6 bases short and J 1 base short, with 21 bases between. Full variable domain (remainder filled in from reference TRBV19 and TRBJ2-5): DGGITQSPKYLFRKEGQNVTLSCEQNLNHDAMYWYRQDPGQGLRLIYYSQIVNDFQKGDIAEGYSVSREKKESFPLTVTSAQKNPTAFYLCASSPGRLSGGQETQYFGPGTRLLVL.

The chain's CDR3 is CASSEPERGYTF. The CDR3 bases are TGTGCCAGCAGTGAACCTGAGAGAGGCTACACCTTC. The chain is built from TRBV6-4 and TRBJ1-2; D is undetermined. Germline-derived CDR1 and CDR2 are MRHNA and SNTAGT. The CDR3 is made up of 12 amino acids. V lost 3 bases, J lost 8 bases, and 10 bases lay in between.

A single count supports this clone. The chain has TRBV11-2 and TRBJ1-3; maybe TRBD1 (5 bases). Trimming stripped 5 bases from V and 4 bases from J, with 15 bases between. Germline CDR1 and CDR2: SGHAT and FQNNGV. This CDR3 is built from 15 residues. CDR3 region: CASSVREREGNTIYF. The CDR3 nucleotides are TGTGCCAGCAGCGTCAGGGAACGCGAGGGAAACACCATATATTTT.

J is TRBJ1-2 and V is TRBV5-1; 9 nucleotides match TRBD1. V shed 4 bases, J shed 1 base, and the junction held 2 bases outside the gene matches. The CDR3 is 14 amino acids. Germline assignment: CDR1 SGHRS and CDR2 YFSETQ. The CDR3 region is CASSQTGGNYGYTF. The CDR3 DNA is TGCGCCAGCAGCCAGACAGGGGGTAACTATGGCTACACCTTC.

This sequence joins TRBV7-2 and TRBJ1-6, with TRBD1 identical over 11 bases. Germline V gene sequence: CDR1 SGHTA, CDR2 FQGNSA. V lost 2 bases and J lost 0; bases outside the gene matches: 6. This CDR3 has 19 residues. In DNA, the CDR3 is TGTGCCAGCAGCTTAAGGACAGGGGGCGCGAGCTCCTATAATTCACCCCTCCACTTT. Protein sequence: CASSLRTGGASSYNSPLHF.

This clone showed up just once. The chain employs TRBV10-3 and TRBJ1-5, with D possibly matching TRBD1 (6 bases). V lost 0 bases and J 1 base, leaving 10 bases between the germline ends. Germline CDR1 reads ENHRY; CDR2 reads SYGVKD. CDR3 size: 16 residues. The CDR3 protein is CAISESIGQSNQPQHF. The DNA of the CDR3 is TGTGCCATCAGTGAGTCGATAGGACAGAGCAATCAGCCCCAGCATTTT.

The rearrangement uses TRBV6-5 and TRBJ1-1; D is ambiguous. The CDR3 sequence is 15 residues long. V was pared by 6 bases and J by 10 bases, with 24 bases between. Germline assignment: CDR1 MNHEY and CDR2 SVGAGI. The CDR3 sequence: CASSNTRGGGSRAFF. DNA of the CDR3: TGTGCCAGCAGCAATACCCGGGGTGGAGGATCCCGAGCTTTCTTT.

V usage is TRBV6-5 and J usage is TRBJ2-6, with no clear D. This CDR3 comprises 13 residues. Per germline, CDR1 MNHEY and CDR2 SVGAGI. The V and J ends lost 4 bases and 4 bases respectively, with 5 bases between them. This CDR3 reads CASSLPGANVLTF. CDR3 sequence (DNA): TGTGCCAGCAGTTTACCCGGGGCCAACGTCCTGACTTTC.

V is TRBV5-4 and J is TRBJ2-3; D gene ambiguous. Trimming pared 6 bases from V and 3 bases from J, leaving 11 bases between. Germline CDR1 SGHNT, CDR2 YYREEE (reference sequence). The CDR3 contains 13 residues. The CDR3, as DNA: TGTGCCAGCATCCTCCTAGGAACAGATACGCAGTATTTT. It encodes CASILLGTDTQYF.

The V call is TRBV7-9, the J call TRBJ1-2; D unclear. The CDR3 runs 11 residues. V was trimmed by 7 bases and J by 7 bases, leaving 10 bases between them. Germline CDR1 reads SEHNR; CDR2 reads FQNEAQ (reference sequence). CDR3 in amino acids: CASTVSSGYTF. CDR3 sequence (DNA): TGTGCCAGCACAGTGTCTTCTGGCTACACCTTC. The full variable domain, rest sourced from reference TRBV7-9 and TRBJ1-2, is DTGVSQNPRHKITKRGQNVTFRCDPISEHNRLYWYRQTLGQGPEFLTYFQNEAQLEKSRLLSDRFSAERPKGSFSTLEIQRTEQGDSAMYLCASTVSSGYTFGSGTRLTVV.

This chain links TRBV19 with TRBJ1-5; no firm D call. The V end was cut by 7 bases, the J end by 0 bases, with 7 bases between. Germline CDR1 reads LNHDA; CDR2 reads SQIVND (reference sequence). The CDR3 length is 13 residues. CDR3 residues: CASTYDSNQPQHF. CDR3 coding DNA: TGTGCCAGTACCTACGATAGCAATCAGCCCCAGCATTTT.

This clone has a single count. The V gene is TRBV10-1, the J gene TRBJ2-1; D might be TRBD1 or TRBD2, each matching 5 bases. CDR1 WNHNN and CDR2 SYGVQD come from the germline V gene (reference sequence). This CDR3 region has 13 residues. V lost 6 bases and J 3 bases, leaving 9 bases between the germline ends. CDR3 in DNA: TGCGCCAGCAGCCGGGACGACTACAATGAGCAGTTCTTC. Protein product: CASSRDDYNEQFF.

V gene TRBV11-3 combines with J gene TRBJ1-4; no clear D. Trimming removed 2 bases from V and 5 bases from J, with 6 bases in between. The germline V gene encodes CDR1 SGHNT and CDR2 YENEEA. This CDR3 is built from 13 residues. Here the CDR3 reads CASSLTPNEKLFF. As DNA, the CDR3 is TGTGCCAGCAGCTTAACGCCGAATGAAAAACTGTTTTTT.

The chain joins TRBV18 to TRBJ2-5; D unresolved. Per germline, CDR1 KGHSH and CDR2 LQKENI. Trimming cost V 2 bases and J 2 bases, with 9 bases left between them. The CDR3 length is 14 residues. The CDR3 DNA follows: TGTGCCAGCTCACCAACTTCAGATCAAGAGACCCAGTACTTC. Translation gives CASSPTSDQETQYF.

The CDR3 is CASSPRFEAVEQYV. CDR3 in DNA: TGTGCCAGCAGCCCCCGTTTCGAGGCCGTCGAGCAGTACGTC. J is TRBJ2-7 and V is TRBV3-1 (or the pseudogene TRBV3-2); D remains ambiguous. CDR3 length: 14 residues. V gave up 4 bases and J gave up 6 bases, with 16 bases separating them. The germline gives CDR1 LGHDT, CDR2 YNNKEL (reference sequence).

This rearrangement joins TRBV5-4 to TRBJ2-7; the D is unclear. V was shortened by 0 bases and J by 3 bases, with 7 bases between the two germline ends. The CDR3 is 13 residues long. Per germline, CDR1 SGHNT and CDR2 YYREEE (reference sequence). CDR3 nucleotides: TGTGCCAGCAGCTTGGGGGGTGTCTACGAGCAGTACGTC. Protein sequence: CASSLGGVYEQYV.

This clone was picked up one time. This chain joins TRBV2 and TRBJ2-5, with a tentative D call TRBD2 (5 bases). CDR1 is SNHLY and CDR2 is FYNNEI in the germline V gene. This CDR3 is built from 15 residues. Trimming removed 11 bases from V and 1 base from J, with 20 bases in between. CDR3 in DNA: TGTGCCTGCGACCGACCGCGTCGGGGCCAAGAGACCCAGTACTTC. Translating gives CACDRPRRGQETQYF.

The CDR3 nucleotides are TGTGCCAGCAGCCATCCGGGGACAGGTTGGTACGTC. Protein: CASSHPGTGWYV. The chain has TRBV7-8 and TRBJ2-7; TRBD1 matches 8 bases. Germline CDR1 is SGHVS and CDR2 is FQNEAQ. This CDR3 comprises 12 residues. After removal of 5 bases from V and 12 bases from J, the junction contained 9 bases not matched to a gene.

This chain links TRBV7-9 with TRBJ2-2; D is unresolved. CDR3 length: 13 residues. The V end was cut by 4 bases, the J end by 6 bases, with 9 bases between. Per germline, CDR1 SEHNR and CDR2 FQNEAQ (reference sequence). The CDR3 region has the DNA TGTGCCAGCAGCTACCACACAGCCGGGGAGCTGTTTTTT. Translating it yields CASSYHTAGELFF.

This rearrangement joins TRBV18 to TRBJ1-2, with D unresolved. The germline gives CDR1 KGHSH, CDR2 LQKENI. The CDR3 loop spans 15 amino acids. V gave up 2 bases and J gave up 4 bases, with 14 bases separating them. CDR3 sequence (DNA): TGTGCCAGCTCACCAGAGAGCGACGGCCTCTATGGCTACACCTTC. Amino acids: CASSPESDGLYGYTF.

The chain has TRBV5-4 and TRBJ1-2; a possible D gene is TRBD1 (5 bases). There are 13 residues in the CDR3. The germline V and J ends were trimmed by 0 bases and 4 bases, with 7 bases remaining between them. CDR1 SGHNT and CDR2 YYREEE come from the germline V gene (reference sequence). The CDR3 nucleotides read TGTGCCAGCAGCTTGGGACAGAGCTATGGCTACACCTTC. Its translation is CASSLGQSYGYTF.